This TCR beta chain was profiled in a study of patients and donors after allogeneic stem cell transplantation (dated by TCRdb to 2018 to 2021). From cysteine to phenylalanine, the CDR3 is 16 amino acids long. CDR3 DNA is the only sequence kept; it has 48 bases, read in frame from the first base. The V end loses 1 base and the J end loses 10 bases, and a stretch of 20 bases separates them. Library construction relied on RT-PCR. Instrument used: NextSeq 550. Using fastp trimming at Q25 and MiXCR clonotype assembly, TCRdb reanalyzed the public sequencing data and kept in-frame beta chains. CDR3 protein duplicates are merged, each entry listing the most common genes and DNA. For this sample the table gives some 880,000 distinct CDR3 sequences, of which 18% were detected only once. Around 6% of the sample belongs to the ten largest clones. This clonotype has more than one count but fewer than ten. No cognate antigen has been identified for it. No clone much larger than this one lies a single base away; base qualities are absent.

Material for sequencing was blood, either unsorted or a sorted T cell fraction (not recorded which). This chain is built from TRBV12-3 or TRBV12-4 and TRBJ2-1, with no confident D gene call. This receptor was taken from a human donor who was either an allogeneic HSCT recipient or a stem cell or donor lymphocyte infusion donor (not recorded which). It is not recorded whose cells these are; they may come from a transplant donor. The DNA is as follows: TGTGCCAGCAGTTTAGGGCGGTCACCTATGAGACGGGAGCAGTTCTTC. This gives the protein CASSLGRSPMRREQFF.